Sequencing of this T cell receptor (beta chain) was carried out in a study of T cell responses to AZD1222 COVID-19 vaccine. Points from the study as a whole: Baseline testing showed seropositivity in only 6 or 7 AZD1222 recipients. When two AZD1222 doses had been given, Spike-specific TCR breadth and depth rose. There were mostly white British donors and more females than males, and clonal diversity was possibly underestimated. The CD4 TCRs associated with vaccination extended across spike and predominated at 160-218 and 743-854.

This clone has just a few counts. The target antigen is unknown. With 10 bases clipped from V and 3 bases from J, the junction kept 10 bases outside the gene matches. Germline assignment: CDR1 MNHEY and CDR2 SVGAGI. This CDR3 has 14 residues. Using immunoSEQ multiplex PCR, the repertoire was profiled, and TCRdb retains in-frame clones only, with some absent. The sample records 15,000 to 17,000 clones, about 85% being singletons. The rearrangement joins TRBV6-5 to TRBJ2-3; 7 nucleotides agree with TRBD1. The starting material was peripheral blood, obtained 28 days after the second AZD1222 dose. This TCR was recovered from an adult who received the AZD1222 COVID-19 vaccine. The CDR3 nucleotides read TGTGCCACGACGGAACAGGGGATAACAGATACGCAGTATTTT. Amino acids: CATTEQGITDTQYF.